The sequence of this TCR beta chain was determined in a study of blood T cells in healthy people across ages. Findings and caveats of the study: Greater diversity and more naive CD4+ cells were seen in long-lived donors than in aged donors.

The use of a sample-barcoded 5' primer and a J-beta primer mix characterized a second PCR of 7 to 11 cycles. TCRdb passed the 5' RACE reads through MiXCR, listing each CDR3 protein once. The sample consists of 1.5 million to 2 million distinct CDR3 sequences, 30% to 40% of them appearing once. This clonotype was seen just once. What it recognizes is unknown. The CDR3 totals 17 residues. Deletions cut 1 base from V and 0 bases from J, with 13 bases between. CDR1 MGHRA and CDR2 YSYEKL come from the germline V gene. This receptor was identified in a human donor in good health. This sequence joins TRBV4-1 and TRBJ1-3; no reliable D call. Sample: blood. The CDR3 DNA follows: TGCGCCAGCAGCCAAGTAACCCTCGTAGGCTCTGGAAACACCATATATTTT. Amino acids: CASSQVTLVGSGNTIYF.